The TCR beta chain under discussion was sequenced for a study of Tregs in tolerant kidney transplant recipients (dated by TCRdb to about 2019). A note on the overall study: The transplants used related donors with nonmyeloablative bone marrow transplantation, and mixed chimerism in the human trials was transient. TCRbeta sequencing was used in the study to identify donor-specific regulatory T cells before combined kidney and bone marrow transplantation, and the identified cells were then tracked after transplant. Results and caveats for the whole study, not just this receptor: Because the study included only a small number of patients, the results must be confirmed in larger populations and under other immunosuppression protocols. Donor-specific Treg expansion exceeded global Treg expansion in tolerant patients, suggesting antigen-driven rather than nonspecific expansion. Biological reproducibility was not directly assessed, although technical replication error appeared to be minimal. Expanding Tregs with activated donor B cells appeared to identify the most biologically relevant and donor-specific TCRbeta repertoire. For some patients, the PCR primers changed as time went on, which meant samples from those patients could not be compared with one another at the nucleotide level.

For TCRbeta CDR3 sequencing, genomic DNA from the sorted cells was extracted using the QIAGEN DNeasy Blood and Tissue Kit. Through immunoSEQ, high-throughput TCRbeta CDR3 sequencing was done commercially, including PCR amplification with internal controls and bias correction. As for the original processing: A unique productive TCRbeta sequence was defined by the CDR3 nucleotide sequence when primers matched, and otherwise by the CDR3 amino acid sequence together with the Vbeta and Jbeta genes. As a correction for sorting error, sequences shared between sorted populations at a frequency ratio of 2:1 or less were discarded, and the remaining shared sequences were assigned to the higher population. Sequences were defined as donor-reactive when expanded at least 5-fold in CFSE-low cells versus unstimulated cells and present at a frequency of at least 0.01% in CFSE-low cells. Jensen-Shannon divergence, calculated on the top 100 TCRbeta sequences ranked by frequency, was used to quantify repertoire divergence. When a sample had multiple sequencing runs, each run was corrected for sorting error separately and the runs were then pooled. This is the immuneACCESS table as TCRdb keeps it, with only in-frame sequences that have V and J called. A part of the clones is gone; compared with another copy, unresolved V genes explain less than half, and the rest is unexplained. That table furnishes V, J and clone size, whereas the DNA furnished D and trimming. In this sample's table one finds roughly 34,000 clones. The ten largest clonotypes hold roughly 7.5% of the sample.

Trimming accounts for 6 bases at V and 3 bases at J, while the number of junction bases matched to no gene is 10. Taken from cysteine to phenylalanine, the CDR3 has 15 residues. The CDR3 was read in part: 36 bases, with the frame set at base 1. Based on the germline V gene (reference sequence), the CDR1 and CDR2 sequences are SEHNR and FQNEAQ. Taken with the paper, the label for time point translates to: blood sample drawn before combined kidney and bone marrow transplant. Unstimulated Tregs (CD4+CD25+CD127-), CD4+ non-Tregs (CD4+CD25-), CD4 and CD8 cells were FACS-sorted from thawed PBMCs. The patients were a handful of recipients of combined kidney and bone marrow transplants from the ITN036ST trial, and samples were available only for these trial subjects. Healthy control blood was processed by Ficoll density gradient to PBMCs and cryopreserved; patient PBMCs were collected before and after transplant.

On this clone: Its cognate antigen has yet to be identified. The CDR3 extends 3 residues past the end of the read, so its final part is completed from the germline J gene.

Sequencing used CD8+ T cells from blood, obtained before the transplant. The V gene is TRBV7-9 and the J gene is TRBJ1-1, and 7 bases in between align with TRBD1. The source of this sequence is a human donor who received a combined kidney and bone marrow transplant. The part of the CDR3 DNA that was read is TGTGCCAGCAGATTACAGGGGTTGGGGGACACTGAA. The translation is CASRLQGLGDTE. The entire CDR3 sequence reads CASRLQGLGDTEAFF.